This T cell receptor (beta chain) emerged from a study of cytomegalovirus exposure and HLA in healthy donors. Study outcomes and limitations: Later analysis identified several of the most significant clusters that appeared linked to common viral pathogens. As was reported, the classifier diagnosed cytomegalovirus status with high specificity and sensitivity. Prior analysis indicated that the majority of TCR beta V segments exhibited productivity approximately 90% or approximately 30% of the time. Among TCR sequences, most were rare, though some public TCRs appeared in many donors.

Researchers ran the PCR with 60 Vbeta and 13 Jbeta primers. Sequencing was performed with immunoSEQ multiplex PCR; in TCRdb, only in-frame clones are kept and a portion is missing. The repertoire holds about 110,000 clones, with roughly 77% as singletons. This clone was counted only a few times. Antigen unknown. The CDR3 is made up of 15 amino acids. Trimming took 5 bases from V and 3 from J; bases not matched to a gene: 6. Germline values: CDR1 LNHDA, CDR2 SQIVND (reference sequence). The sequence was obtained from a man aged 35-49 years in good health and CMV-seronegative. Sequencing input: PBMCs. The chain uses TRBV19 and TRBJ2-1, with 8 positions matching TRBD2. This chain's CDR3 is CASSLTGGDYNEQFF. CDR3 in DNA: TGTGCCAGTAGTTTGACGGGGGGGGACTACAATGAGCAGTTCTTC.